This T cell receptor beta chain was captured in a study of T cells in Graves' hyperthyroidism and ophthalmopathy. This clonotype was detected many times. No antigen is known for it. Study-wide results and caveats: The blood repertoire included most of the expanded thyroid clonotypes above 0.001.

The CDR3 loop spans 19 amino acids. Germline values: CDR1 SGHRS, CDR2 YFSETQ. V trimming: 0 bases; J trimming: 2 bases; junction bases outside the gene matches: 15. The source material, RNA transcripts, was used to amplify TCR beta CDR3 regions. HTBI primers were used for first-round RT-PCR of the TCR CDR3. A single record per CDR3 protein comes from TCRdb applying MiXCR to the multiplex PCR reads. The sample consists of about 59,000 distinct CDR3 sequences, around 53% of them appearing once. V is TRBV5-1 and J is TRBJ2-3, with 7 positions matching TRBD1. Sequencing used blood. The source is a woman aged 55-70 years with Graves' ophthalmopathy. The CDR3 here is CASSLVTGGQARHTDTQYF. CDR3 sequence (DNA): TGCGCCAGCAGCTTGGTAACGGGTGGACAGGCGAGGCACACAGATACGCAGTATTTT. Full variable domain (outside the CDR3, taken from reference TRBV5-1 and TRBJ2-3): KAGVTQTPRYLIKTRGQQVTLSCSPISGHRSVSWYQQTPGQGLQFLFEYFSETQRNKGNFPGRFSGRQFSNSRSEMNVSTLELGDSALYLCASSLVTGGQARHTDTQYFGPGTRLTVL.